These 18 T cell receptor beta chains originate from one sample sequenced in a study of technical replicates of blood from several donors. The assay was immunoSEQ multiplex PCR, and TCRdb's table has in-frame clones only and misses some. There are about 83,000 clones in the sample; over 85% occur only once, and around 0.24% lies in the top ten. The sample taken for sequencing was T cells isolated from PBMCs. The receptor set was obtained from a human donor in good health.

This clone was found a few times. The V gene is TRBV7-9, the J gene TRBJ1-6, with D perhaps TRBD1 (6 bases). Germline V gene data show CDR1 as SEHNR and CDR2 as FQNEAQ (reference sequence). The length of the CDR3 is 14 residues. V lost 1 base to trimming and J lost 9 bases, with 10 bases between them. Here the CDR3 reads CASSLEQGSSPLHF. The DNA of the CDR3 is TGTGCCAGCAGCTTAGAACAGGGTAGTTCACCCCTCCACTTT. The whole variable domain, remainder taken from reference TRBV7-9 and TRBJ1-6, is DTGVSQNPRHKITKRGQNVTFRCDPISEHNRLYWYRQTLGQGPEFLTYFQNEAQLEKSRLLSDRFSAERPKGSFSTLEIQRTEQGDSAMYLCASSLEQGSSPLHFGNGTRLTVT.

The rearrangement joins TRBV4-2 to TRBJ2-4; 11 positions match TRBD2. The CDR3 is 22 residues long. Germline V gives CDR1 LGHNA, CDR2 YNFKEQ. The V and J ends lost 1 base and 0 bases, in that order; junction bases with no gene match: 17. The CDR3 spells CASSQVLIAGGRVRIAKNIQYF. CDR3 DNA: TGTGCCAGCAGCCAAGTGCTGATAGCGGGGGGGCGGGTCCGCATAGCCAAAAACATTCAGTACTTC.

The CDR3 DNA follows: TGTGCCATCAGTGAATTTAGCGGGAGCTCCTACGAGCAGTACTTC. Protein: CAISEFSGSSYEQYF. The chain combines TRBV10-3 with TRBJ2-7; 9 bases map to TRBD2. V lost 3 bases to trimming and J lost 0 bases; unmatched junction nucleotides: 3. CDR1 is ENHRY and CDR2 is SYGVKD in the germline V gene. The CDR3 has 15 amino acids.

This clone came up once. Here the CDR3 DNA reads TGTGCCAGCTCACCTATGACAGACTACAATGAGCAGTTCTTC. Amino acid sequence: CASSPMTDYNEQFF. This chain links TRBV18 with TRBJ2-1, with D perhaps TRBD1 (5 bases). The V end lost 3 bases, the J end lost 3 bases, and 9 bases lay between the germline ends. CDR3 length equals 14 residues. Germline values: CDR1 KGHSH, CDR2 LQKENI.

This clone has just one count. V usage is TRBV6-1 and J usage is TRBJ1-5; 7 bases agree with TRBD1. Per germline, CDR1 MNHNS and CDR2 SASEGT. The J segment lost 7 bases and the V segment lost 8 bases, leaving 11 bases of the junction unmatched. The length of the CDR3 is 14 residues. The DNA of the CDR3 is TGTGCCAGCGGCCAAACAGGGGAGGCCCAGCCCCAGCATTTT. Translated: CASGQTGEAQPQHF.

This clone was seen more than once but under ten times. The genes are TRBV7-6 and TRBJ1-1; 10 bases are a match to TRBD1. J lost 7 bases, V lost 4 bases, and 6 bases had no gene match. The germline V gene encodes CDR1 SGHVS and CDR2 FNYEAQ. The CDR3 extends over 14 amino acids. CDR3 DNA sequence: TGTGCCAGCAGCTCGGGACAGGGGTTTAGTGAAGCTTTCTTT. As protein: CASSSGQGFSEAFF. Full variable domain (remainder filled in from reference TRBV7-6 and TRBJ1-1): GAGVSQSPRYKVTKRGQDVALRCDPISGHVSLYWYRQALGQGPEFLTYFNYEAQQDKSGLPNDRFSAERPEGSISTLTIQRTEQRDSAMYRCASSSGQGFSEAFFGQGTRLTVV.

This clone was seen a single time. The rearrangement joins TRBV27 to TRBJ2-1; 7 bases line up with TRBD2. This CDR3 spans 13 amino acids. Germline V gene sequence: CDR1 MNHEY, CDR2 SMNVEV (reference sequence). The trim removed 5 bases at V and 7 bases at J, leaving 5 bases unmatched. CDR3 residues: CASSPGGSNEQFF. CDR3 nucleotide sequence: TGTGCCAGCAGTCCGGGCGGGAGTAATGAGCAGTTCTTC.

This chain connects TRBV5-8 to TRBJ1-2; perhaps TRBD1 as D (6 bases). Germline V gene sequence: CDR1 SGHTS, CDR2 YDEGEE. V lost 0 bases and J lost 4, with 10 bases in between. This CDR3 has 14 amino acids. The CDR3 region is CASSLAGETYGYTF. The CDR3, as DNA: TGTGCCAGCAGCTTGGCAGGGGAAACCTATGGCTACACCTTC.

The chain has TRBV4-1 and TRBJ2-7, with TRBD1 matching over 9 bases. Unmatched junction bases numbered 6, after V lost 1 base and J lost 2 bases. The CDR3 sequence is 16 residues long. Germline CDR1 reads MGHRA; CDR2 reads YSYEKL. For the CDR3, the DNA is TGCGCCAGCAGCCAAGTTCCGGGACAGGGAACCTACGAGCAGTACTTC. As protein: CASSQVPGQGTYEQYF.

The chain has TRBV7-6 and TRBJ2-1, with TRBD2 matching over 10 bases. This CDR3 contains 16 residues. The V and J ends lost 5 bases and 6 bases, in that order; junction bases with no gene match: 10. Per germline, CDR1 SGHVS and CDR2 FNYEAQ. The chain's CDR3 is CASSQLTAGGFNEQFF. DNA for the CDR3: TGTGCCAGCAGCCAACTAACAGCGGGAGGGTTCAATGAGCAGTTCTTC.

J is TRBJ2-7 and V is TRBV2, with D possibly matching TRBD1 (6 bases). The V gene lost 3 bases and the J gene lost 4 bases, with 13 bases spanning the gap. The germline CDR1 and CDR2 sequences are SNHLY and FYNNEI. This CDR3 region has 14 residues. The CDR3 is CASSDQGSGYEQYF. For the CDR3, the DNA is TGTGCCAGCAGTGACCAGGGGTCAGGGTACGAGCAGTACTTC.

This clone was recorded only once. One junction end disagrees with the germline gene, perhaps due to a read error. This chain connects TRBV28 to TRBJ1-2; D may be TRBD1 (5 bases). Germline V lookup: CDR1 MDHEN, CDR2 SYDVKM. The length of the CDR3 is 12 residues. The CDR3: CASSTVWGGTSF. The CDR3 region has the DNA TGTGCCAGCAGCACCGTGTGGGGGGGTACTTCCTTC.

This sequence joins TRBV5-4 and TRBJ2-5; 8 bases fit TRBD1. This CDR3 is built from 13 residues. The V and J ends lost 4 bases and 4 bases, in that order; junction bases with no gene match: 3. CDR1 is SGHNT, CDR2 YYREEE, per germline (reference sequence). In nucleotides, the CDR3 is TGTGCCAGCAGCCGGCAGGGGGCAGAGACCCAGTACTTC. Amino acids: CASSRQGAETQYF.

J is TRBJ2-3 and V is TRBV5-1, with 7 bases fitting TRBD1. V lost 4 bases, J lost 0 bases, and 8 bases stayed unmatched. This CDR3 comprises 16 residues. CDR1 is SGHRS and CDR2 is YFSETQ in the germline V gene. The CDR3: CASSPTGTESTDTQYF. The CDR3 DNA sequence: TGCGCCAGCAGCCCGACCGGGACAGAGAGCACAGATACGCAGTATTTT.

The chain carries TRBV2 and TRBJ1-5; 7 bases agree with TRBD1. Trimming cost V 9 bases and J 6 bases; bases outside gene matches: 14. From germline, CDR1 is SNHLY and CDR2 FYNNEI. The CDR3 is 15 residues long. The DNA of the CDR3 is TGTGCCAGTGTACAGGGGTTTGGTGGAGGTCAGCCCCAGCATTTT. It is translated as CASVQGFGGGQPQHF.

The rearrangement joins TRBV12-5 to TRBJ1-1, with TRBD1 matching over 9 bases. With V trimmed by 6 bases and J by 10 bases, 9 bases remained unmatched. CDR1 is LGHNT and CDR2 is FRNRAP in the germline V gene. CDR3 size: 13 residues. CDR3 coding DNA: TGTGCTAGTGGCCTAGGGACAGGGTCCCCAGCTTTCTTT. Its translation is CASGLGTGSPAFF.

V and J are TRBV11-2 and TRBJ2-3, with unresolved D. The V gene's germline CDR1 is SGHAT and CDR2 FQNNGV. The germline V and J ends were trimmed by 1 base and 1 base, with 9 bases remaining between them. The CDR3 covers 15 residues. In nucleotides, the CDR3 is TGTGCCAGCAGCTTAGCTTTGGTAGGCACAGATACGCAGTATTTT. Residues: CASSLALVGTDTQYF.

The rearrangement links TRBV5-1 to TRBJ2-7; no firm D call. From germline, CDR1 is SGHRS and CDR2 YFSETQ. V dropped 0 bases and J dropped 10 bases, with 8 bases sitting between them. CDR3 length: 11 amino acids. This chain's CDR3 is CASSLETVQYF. Written as DNA, the CDR3 is TGCGCCAGCAGCTTGGAGACTGTCCAGTACTTC. The full variable domain, completed using reference TRBV5-1 and TRBJ2-7, is KAGVTQTPRYLIKTRGQQVTLSCSPISGHRSVSWYQQTPGQGLQFLFEYFSETQRNKGNFPGRFSGRQFSNSRSEMNVSTLELGDSALYLCASSLETVQYFGPGTRLTVT.